Below, one T cell receptor (beta chain) is given with its context. The sample comes from a study of control samples from healthy donors and cancer patients. Trimming took off 3 bases at V and 3 bases at J, with 15 bases between the two ends. The germline V gene encodes CDR1 DFQATT and CDR2 SNEGSKA (reference sequence). There are 16 residues in the CDR3. TCRdb's copy holds only in-frame clones and misses some; the assay was immunoSEQ multiplex PCR. The sample is made up of some 190,000 clones, and the top ten hold roughly 2.2% of it. The TCR sequence derives from a woman in her twenties or thirties in good health. The sample taken for sequencing was blood. The chain recombines TRBV20-1 with TRBJ1-6, with D perhaps matching TRBD1 (6 bases). The CDR3 DNA reads as TGCAGTGCTAGTTATCCGGGGGCAAGCTATAATTCACCCCTCCACTTT. Translation gives CSASYPGASYNSPLHF.